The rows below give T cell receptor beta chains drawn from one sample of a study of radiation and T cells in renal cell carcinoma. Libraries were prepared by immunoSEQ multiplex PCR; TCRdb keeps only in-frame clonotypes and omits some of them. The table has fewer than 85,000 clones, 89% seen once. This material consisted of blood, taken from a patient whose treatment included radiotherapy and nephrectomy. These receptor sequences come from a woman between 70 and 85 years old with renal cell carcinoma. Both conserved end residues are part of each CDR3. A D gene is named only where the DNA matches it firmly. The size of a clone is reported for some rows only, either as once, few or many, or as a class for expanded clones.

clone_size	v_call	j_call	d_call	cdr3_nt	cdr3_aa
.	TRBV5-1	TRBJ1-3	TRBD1	TGCGCCAGCAGCCTCTCCGGGACAGATTCTGGAAACACCATATATTTT	CASSLSGTDSGNTIYF
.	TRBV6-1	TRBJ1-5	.	TGTGCCAGCAGTGAAAAGCCGAGCAATCAGCCCCAGCATTTT	CASSEKPSNQPQHF
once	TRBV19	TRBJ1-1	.	TGTGCCAGCCTACCCCGTAAGGGGGAAGGGGCTGAAGCTTTCTTT	CASLPRKGEGAEAFF
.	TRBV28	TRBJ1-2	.	TGTGCCAGCAGTTTTTTCGGACGCTACACCTTC	CASSFFGRYTF
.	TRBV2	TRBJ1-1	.	TGTGCCAGCGGTGTAAAGAGGAACACTGAAGCTTTCTTT	CASGVKRNTEAFF
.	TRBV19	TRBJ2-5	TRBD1	TGTGCCAGTAAGGCCCAGGGGGCAAAAGAGACCCAGTACTTC	CASKAQGAKETQYF
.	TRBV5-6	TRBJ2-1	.	TGTGCCAGCAGCTGGGCAGCTGAGCAGTTCTTC	CASSWAAEQFF
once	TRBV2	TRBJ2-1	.	TGTGCCAGCAGTGATAGGGGAAATGAGCAGTTCTTC	CASSDRGNEQFF
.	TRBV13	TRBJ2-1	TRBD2	TGTGCCAGCAGCGCCAGCGGGGGGGCCGTCAATGAGCAGTTCTTC	CASSASGGAVNEQFF
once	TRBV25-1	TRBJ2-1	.	TGTGCCAGCAGTGCCGTATCGAATGAGCAGTTCTTC	CASSAVSNEQFF
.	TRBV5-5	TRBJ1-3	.	TGTGCCAGCAGCGCTCAGGGGTCCCCTGGAAACACCATATATTTT	CASSAQGSPGNTIYF
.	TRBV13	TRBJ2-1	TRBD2	TGTGCCAGCAGCTACTATAGTGGGACTAGCGGCCTATACAATGAGCAGTTCTTC	CASSYYSGTSGLYNEQFF
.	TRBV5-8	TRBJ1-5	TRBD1	TGTGCCAGCAGCTCGGGGACAGATAGCAATCAGCCCCAGCATTTT	CASSSGTDSNQPQHF
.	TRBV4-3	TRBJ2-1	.	TGCGCCAGCAGCCAAGGTGGGGTTCTGAGGTGGAATGAGCAGTTCTTC	CASSQGGVLRWNEQFF
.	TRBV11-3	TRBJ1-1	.	TGTGCCAGCAGCTTGGGGGGGAACACTGAAGCTTTCTTT	CASSLGGNTEAFF
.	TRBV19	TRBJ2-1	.	TGTGCCAGTAGTGTTAGCCTTAACTCCTACAATGAGCAGTTCTTC	CASSVSLNSYNEQFF
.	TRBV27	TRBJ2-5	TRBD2	TGTGCCAGCAGTGTGGGACTAGCGGGGGCTGAGACCCAGTACTTC	CASSVGLAGAETQYF
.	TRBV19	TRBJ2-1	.	TGTGCCAGTAGTCGGGTCGAGGGCTCCTACAATGAGCAGTTCTTC	CASSRVEGSYNEQFF
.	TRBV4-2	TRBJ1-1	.	TGTGCCAGCAGCAACCCCGGGACCGTGGGGGGAGCTTTCTTT	CASSNPGTVGGAFF
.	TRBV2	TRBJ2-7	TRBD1	TGTGCCAGCAGGGGAAGGACAGGGGACTACGAGCAGTACTTC	CASRGRTGDYEQYF
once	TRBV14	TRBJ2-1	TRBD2	TGTGCCAGCAGCCCTATCTGGGGGGGACAGTTCTTC	CASSPIWGGQFF
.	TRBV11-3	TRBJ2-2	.	TGTGCCAGCAGCCCTAAGGGGCAGGGTCGCACCGGGGAGCTGTTTTTT	CASSPKGQGRTGELFF
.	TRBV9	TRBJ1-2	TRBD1	TGTGCCAGCAGCACCTGGGACAGTGCAGACTATGGCTACACCTTC	CASSTWDSADYGYTF
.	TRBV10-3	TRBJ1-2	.	TGTGCCATCAGTGAGTCGAACAGGCGAGCTAACTATGGCTACACCTTC	CAISESNRRANYGYTF
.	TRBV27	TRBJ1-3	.	TGTGCCAGCAGGGGATCGGTGTTAAACACCATATATTTT	CASRGSVLNTIYF
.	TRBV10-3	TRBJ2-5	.	TGTGCCATCAGGGGGGGGCAGGAAGAGACCCAGTACTTC	CAIRGGQEETQYF
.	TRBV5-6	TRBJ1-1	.	TGTGCCAGCAGCTTGGGGCAGCATTGGGGCGCTGAAGCTTTCTTT	CASSLGQHWGAEAFF
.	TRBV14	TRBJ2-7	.	TGTGCCAGCAGCCGAAGCCTGGGCATTAGCTCCTACGAGCAGTACTTC	CASSRSLGISSYEQYF
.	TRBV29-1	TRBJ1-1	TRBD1	TGCAGCGTCGGACAGGGGGTGATAGGAGGCACTGAAGCTTTCTTT	CSVGQGVIGGTEAFF
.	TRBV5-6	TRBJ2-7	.	TGTGCCAGCAGCTACGGCTACGTAAGCTCCTACGAGCAGTACTTC	CASSYGYVSSYEQYF
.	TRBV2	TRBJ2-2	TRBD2	TGTGCCAGTGGACTAGCGGGGAACACCGGGGAGCTGTTTTTT	CASGLAGNTGELFF
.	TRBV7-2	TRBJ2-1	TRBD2	TGTGCCAGCAGCTTAAAAGCGGGGGGGCCCAATGAGCAGTTCTTC	CASSLKAGGPNEQFF